This T cell receptor (beta chain) was recorded in a study of shared clonotypes between healthy human individuals. Comment on this clone: Its antigen is unknown.

Trimming removed 0 bases from V and 4 bases from J; junction bases left unmatched: 1. The germline V gene encodes CDR1 KGHSH and CDR2 LQKENI. The CDR3 is 15 residues long. Clones were sequenced by immunoSEQ multiplex PCR, and TCRdb holds only the in-frame ones, with some missing. Seen here are about 2.1 million clones, 90% to 95% observed once, and the top ten hold over 1.5%. Study results and caveats: Rarefaction analysis demonstrated incomplete sorted-subset sequencing notwithstanding large depth. Represented diversity (both genetic and exposure-history) was limited by the small number of donors.

Naive CD8 cells lacked CD45RO and underwent positive selection for CCR7, leaving out terminally differentiated effector memory CD45RA+ cells. The clonotype comes from a man aged 18 to 29 in good health. Some clones in this sample may be carry-over from other donors' samples. The rearrangement links TRBV18 to TRBJ2-1; 9 positions agree with TRBD2. The sequencing sample was made of naive CD8+ T cells from PBMCs. The CDR3 DNA follows: TGTGCCAGCTCACCACCTAGCGGGAGTTACAATGAGCAGTTCTTC. It translates to CASSPPSGSYNEQFF.